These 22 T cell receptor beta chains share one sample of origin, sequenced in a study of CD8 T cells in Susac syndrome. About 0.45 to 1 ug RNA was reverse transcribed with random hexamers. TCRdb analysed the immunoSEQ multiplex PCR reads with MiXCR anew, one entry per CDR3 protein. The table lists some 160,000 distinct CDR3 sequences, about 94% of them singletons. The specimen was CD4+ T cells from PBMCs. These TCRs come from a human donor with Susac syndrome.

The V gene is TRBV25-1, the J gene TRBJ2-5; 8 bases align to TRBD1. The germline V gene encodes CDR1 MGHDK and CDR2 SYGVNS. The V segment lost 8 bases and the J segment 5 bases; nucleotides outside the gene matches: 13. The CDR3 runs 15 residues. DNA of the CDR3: TGTGCCAGCCAAACTTCCGACAGGGGCGGGGAGACCCAGTACTTC. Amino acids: CASQTSDRGGETQYF.

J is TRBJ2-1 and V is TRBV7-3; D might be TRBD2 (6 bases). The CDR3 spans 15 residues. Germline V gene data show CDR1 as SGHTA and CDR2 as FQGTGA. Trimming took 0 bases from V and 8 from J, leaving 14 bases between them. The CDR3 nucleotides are TGTGCCAGCAGCTTAACTAGCGCGGGGCGGCATGAGCAGTTCTTC. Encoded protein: CASSLTSAGRHEQFF.

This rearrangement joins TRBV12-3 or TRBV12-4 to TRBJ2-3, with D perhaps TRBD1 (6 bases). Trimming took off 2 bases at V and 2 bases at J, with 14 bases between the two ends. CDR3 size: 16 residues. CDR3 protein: CASSLTGRGDTDTQYF. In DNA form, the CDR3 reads TGTGCCAGCAGTTTAACTGGCAGGGGAGACACAGATACGCAGTATTTT.

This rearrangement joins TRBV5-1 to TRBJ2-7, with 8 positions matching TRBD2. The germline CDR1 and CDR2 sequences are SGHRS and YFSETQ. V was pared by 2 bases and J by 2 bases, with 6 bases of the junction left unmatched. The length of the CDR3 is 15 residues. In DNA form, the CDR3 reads TGCGCCAGCAGCTTCAACGGGGGGGAAACCTACGAGCAGTACTTC. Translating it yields CASSFNGGETYEQYF. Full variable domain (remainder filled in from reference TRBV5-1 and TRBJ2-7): KAGVTQTPRYLIKTRGQQVTLSCSPISGHRSVSWYQQTPGQGLQFLFEYFSETQRNKGNFPGRFSGRQFSNSRSEMNVSTLELGDSALYLCASSFNGGETYEQYFGPGTRLTVT.

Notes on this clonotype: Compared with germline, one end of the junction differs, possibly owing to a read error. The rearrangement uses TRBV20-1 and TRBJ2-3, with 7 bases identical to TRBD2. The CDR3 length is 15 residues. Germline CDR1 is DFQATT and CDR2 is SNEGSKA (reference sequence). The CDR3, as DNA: TGCAGCGCTACCCAGACTAGCCGACTAGGAGATACGCAGTATTTT. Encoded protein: CSATQTSRLGDTQYF.

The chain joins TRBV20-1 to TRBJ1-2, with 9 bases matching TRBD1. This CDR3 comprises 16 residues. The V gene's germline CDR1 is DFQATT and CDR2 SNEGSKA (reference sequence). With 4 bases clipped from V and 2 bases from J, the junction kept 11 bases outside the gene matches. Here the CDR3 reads CSAKLGTGQGNYGYTF. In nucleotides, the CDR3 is TGCAGTGCTAAGTTAGGGACGGGACAGGGAAACTATGGCTACACCTTC.

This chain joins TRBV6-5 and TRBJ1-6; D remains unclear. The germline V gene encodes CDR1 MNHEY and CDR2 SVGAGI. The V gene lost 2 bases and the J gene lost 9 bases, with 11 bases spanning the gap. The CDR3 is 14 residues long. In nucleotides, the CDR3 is TGTGCCAGCAGTTACGTACCGTCGGGTTCACCCCTCCACTTT. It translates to CASSYVPSGSPLHF.

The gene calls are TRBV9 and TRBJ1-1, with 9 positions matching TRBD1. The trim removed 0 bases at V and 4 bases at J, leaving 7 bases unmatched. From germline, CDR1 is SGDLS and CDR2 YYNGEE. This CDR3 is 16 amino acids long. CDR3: CASSVAGTGFLTEAFF. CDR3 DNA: TGTGCCAGCAGCGTAGCCGGGACAGGGTTTCTCACTGAAGCTTTCTTT.

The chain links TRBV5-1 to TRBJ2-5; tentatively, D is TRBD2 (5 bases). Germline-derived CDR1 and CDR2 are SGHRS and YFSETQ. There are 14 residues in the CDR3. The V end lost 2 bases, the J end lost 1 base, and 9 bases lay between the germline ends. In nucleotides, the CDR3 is TGCGCCAGCAGCTTTGGAGGATTCCAAGAGACCCAGTACTTC. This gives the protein CASSFGGFQETQYF.

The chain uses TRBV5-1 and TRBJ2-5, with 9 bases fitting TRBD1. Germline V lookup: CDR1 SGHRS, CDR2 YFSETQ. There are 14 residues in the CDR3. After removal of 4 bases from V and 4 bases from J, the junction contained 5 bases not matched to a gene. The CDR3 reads CASSPGDRAETQYF. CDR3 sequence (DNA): TGCGCCAGCAGCCCGGGGGACAGGGCAGAGACCCAGTACTTC.

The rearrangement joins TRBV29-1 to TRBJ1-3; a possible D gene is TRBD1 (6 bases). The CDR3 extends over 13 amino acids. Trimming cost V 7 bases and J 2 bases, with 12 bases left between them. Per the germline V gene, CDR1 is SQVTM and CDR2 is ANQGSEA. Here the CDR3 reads CSAADRTGNTIYF. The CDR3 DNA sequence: TGCAGCGCCGCAGACAGGACTGGAAACACCATATATTTT.

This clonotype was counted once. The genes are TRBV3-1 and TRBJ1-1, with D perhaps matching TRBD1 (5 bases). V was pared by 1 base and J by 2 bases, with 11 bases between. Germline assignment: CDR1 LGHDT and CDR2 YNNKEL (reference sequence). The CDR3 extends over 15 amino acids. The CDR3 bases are TGTGCCAGCAGCCAAGTTGGGGGAACAAACACTGAAGCTTTCTTT. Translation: CASSQVGGTNTEAFF.

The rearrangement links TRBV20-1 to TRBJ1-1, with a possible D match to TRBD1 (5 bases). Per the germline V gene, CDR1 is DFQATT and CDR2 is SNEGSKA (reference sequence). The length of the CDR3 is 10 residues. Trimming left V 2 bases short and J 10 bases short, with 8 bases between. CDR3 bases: TGCAGTGCTAGACAGGGACGAGCTTTCTTT. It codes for CSARQGRAFF.

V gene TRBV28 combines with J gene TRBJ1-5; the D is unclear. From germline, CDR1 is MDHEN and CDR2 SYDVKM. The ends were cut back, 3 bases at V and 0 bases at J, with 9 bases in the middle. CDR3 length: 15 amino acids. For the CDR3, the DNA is TGTGCCAGCAGTTTTCCGGGTTATAGCAATCAGCCCCAGCATTTT. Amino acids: CASSFPGYSNQPQHF.

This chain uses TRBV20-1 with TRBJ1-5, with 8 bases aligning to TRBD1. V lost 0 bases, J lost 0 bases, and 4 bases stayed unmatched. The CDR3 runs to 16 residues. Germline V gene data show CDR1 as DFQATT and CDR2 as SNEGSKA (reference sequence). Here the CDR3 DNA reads TGCAGTGCTAGAGAACAGACAGGGGATAGCAATCAGCCCCAGCATTTT. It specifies CSAREQTGDSNQPQHF.

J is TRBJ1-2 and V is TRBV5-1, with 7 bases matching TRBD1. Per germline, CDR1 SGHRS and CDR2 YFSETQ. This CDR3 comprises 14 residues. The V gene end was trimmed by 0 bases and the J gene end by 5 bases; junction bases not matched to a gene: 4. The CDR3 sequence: CASSLAGTEYGYTF. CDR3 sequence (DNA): TGCGCCAGCAGCTTGGCAGGGACAGAGTATGGCTACACCTTC.

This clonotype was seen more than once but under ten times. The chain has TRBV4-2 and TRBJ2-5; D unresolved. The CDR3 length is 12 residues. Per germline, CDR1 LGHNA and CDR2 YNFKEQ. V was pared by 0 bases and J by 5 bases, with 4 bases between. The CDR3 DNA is TGTGCCAGCAGCCAAGATCTGGAGACCCAGTACTTC. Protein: CASSQDLETQYF.

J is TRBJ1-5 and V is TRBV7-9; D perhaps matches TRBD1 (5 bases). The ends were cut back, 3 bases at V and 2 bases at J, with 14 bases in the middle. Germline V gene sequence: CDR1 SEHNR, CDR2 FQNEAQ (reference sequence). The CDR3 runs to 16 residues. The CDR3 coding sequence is TGTGCCAGCAGCTTGGGACGGATCTTAGGCAATCAGCCCCAGCATTTT. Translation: CASSLGRILGNQPQHF.

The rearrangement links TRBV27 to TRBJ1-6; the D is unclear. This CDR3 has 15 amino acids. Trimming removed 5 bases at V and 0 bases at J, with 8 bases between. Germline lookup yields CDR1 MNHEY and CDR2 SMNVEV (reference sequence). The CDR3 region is CASSPLSSYNSPLHF. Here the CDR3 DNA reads TGTGCCAGCAGTCCCCTAAGCTCCTATAATTCACCCCTCCACTTT.

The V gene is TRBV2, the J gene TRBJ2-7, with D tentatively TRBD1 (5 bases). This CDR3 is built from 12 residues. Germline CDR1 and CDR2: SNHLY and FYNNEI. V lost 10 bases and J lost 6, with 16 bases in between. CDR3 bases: TGTGCCACTGGATACCGACAGCCCGAGCAGTACTTC. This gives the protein CATGYRQPEQYF.

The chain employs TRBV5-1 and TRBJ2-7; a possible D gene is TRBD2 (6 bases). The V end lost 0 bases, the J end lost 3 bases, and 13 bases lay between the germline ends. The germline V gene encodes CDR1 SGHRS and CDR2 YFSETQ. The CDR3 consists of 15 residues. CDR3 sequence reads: CASSLVADIYYEQYF. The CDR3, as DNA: TGCGCCAGCAGCTTGGTAGCGGACATCTACTACGAGCAGTACTTC.

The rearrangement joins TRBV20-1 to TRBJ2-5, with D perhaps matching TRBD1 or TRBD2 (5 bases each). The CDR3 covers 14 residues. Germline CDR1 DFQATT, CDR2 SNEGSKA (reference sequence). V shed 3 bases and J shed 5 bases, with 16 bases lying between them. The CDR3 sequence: CSASRGQLTETQYF. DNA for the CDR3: TGCAGTGCTAGCCGGGGCCAGCTGACGGAGACCCAGTACTTC.